These T cell receptor beta chains were read from a single sample in a study of T-cell reconstitution after alpha-beta-depleted transplantation in children. TCRdb called the PCR reads again in MiXCR, with one record for every CDR3 protein. The table includes 300,000 or so distinct CDR3 sequences, 20% to 30% detected once. The specimen was PBMCs, mostly from graft donor cells, collected 180 days after TCRalphabeta/CD19-depleted stem cell transplant. The receptors come from a male patient between 10 and 17 years old who had a stem cell transplant for acute lymphoblastic leukemia, so the T cells may come from the graft donor. Each CDR3 is given with its conserved first and last residue. Each record gives: D gene, V gene, J gene, clone size, CDR3 protein, CDR3 DNA. The D gene is left open where the match is weak. For some rows the clone size is stated as once, few or many, or as a class when expanded; others skip it.

TRBD1	TRBV5-1	TRBJ2-7	few	CASSSRDRGPELSYEQYF	TGCGCCAGCAGCTCCCGGGACAGGGGCCCCGAACTGTCCTACGAGCAGTACTTC
TRBD2	TRBV28	TRBJ2-1	few	CASRGLAPHNEQFF	TGTGCCAGCAGAGGACTAGCCCCCCACAATGAGCAGTTCTTC
TRBD2	TRBV7-2	TRBJ2-1	few	CASSLDGTSGVVGFF	TGTGCCAGCAGCTTAGATGGGACTAGCGGAGTCGTGGGGTTCTTC
-	TRBV12-3/TRBV12-4	TRBJ2-2	-	CASSFSLGTGELFF	TGTGCCAGCAGTTTCTCCCTCGGGACCGGGGAGCTGTTTTTT
-	TRBV12-3/TRBV12-4	TRBJ2-1	many	CASPQPPNEQFF	TGTGCCAGCCCCCAGCCACCCAATGAGCAGTTCTTC
TRBD1	TRBV7-6	TRBJ1-2	few	CASSLGGTGKAYTF	TGTGCCAGCAGCTTAGGGGGGACAGGGAAAGCCTACACCTTC
TRBD2	TRBV7-6	TRBJ2-1	-	CASSPGLAGGRSNDEQFF	TGTGCCAGCAGCCCAGGGCTAGCGGGAGGCCGAAGTAACGATGAGCAGTTCTTC
TRBD1	TRBV18	TRBJ2-7	few	CASSLPGQGWDEQYF	TGTGCCAGCTCACTCCCGGGACAGGGGTGGGACGAGCAGTACTTC
-	TRBV20-1	TRBJ1-6	-	CSARDLGVSVVSPLHF	TGCAGTGCTAGAGATCTTGGGGTTTCCGTGGTGTCACCCCTCCACTTT
-	TRBV11-2	TRBJ1-4	few	CASSLGEGATNEKLFF	TGTGCCAGCAGCTTAGGGGAGGGGGCAACTAATGAAAAACTGTTTTTT
TRBD1	TRBV12-3/TRBV12-4	TRBJ2-5	few	CASRYTGGQETQYF	TGTGCCAGCAGGTATACAGGGGGCCAAGAGACCCAGTACTTC
-	TRBV29-1	TRBJ2-1	few	CSVGGSYYNEQFF	TGCAGCGTTGGTGGGTCTTATTACAATGAGCAGTTCTTC
-	TRBV20-1	TRBJ2-2	-	CSALVTGELFF	TGCAGTGCCCTCGTAACCGGGGAGCTGTTTTTT
-	TRBV7-6	TRBJ2-7	few	CASSLGVGTEQYF	TGTGCCAGCAGCTTAGGGGTAGGGACCGAGCAGTACTTC
TRBD2	TRBV5-1	TRBJ2-1	few	CASSTRNSGPFSYNEQFF	TGCGCCAGCAGCACCCGAAATAGCGGGCCTTTCTCCTACAATGAGCAGTTCTTC
TRBD1	TRBV18	TRBJ1-2	few	CASSSTGAVNYGYTF	TGTGCCAGCTCGTCGACAGGGGCGGTTAACTATGGCTACACCTTC
-	TRBV14	TRBJ1-1	-	CASSHLRQSGHKFAEAFF	TGTGCCAGCAGCCATCTTCGGCAAAGCGGCCATAAATTCGCTGAAGCTTTCTTT
-	TRBV9	TRBJ2-1	-	CASSSGSWSSYNEQFF	TGTGCCAGCAGCTCTGGTAGCTGGAGCTCCTACAATGAGCAGTTCTTC
-	TRBV7-9	TRBJ2-6	few	CASPGGGRATGANVLTF	TGTGCCAGCCCCGGGGGCGGGAGAGCTACTGGGGCCAACGTCCTGACTTTC
TRBD2	TRBV18	TRBJ2-2	few	CASSREAANTGELFF	TGTGCCAGCTCTCGGGAGGCAGCAAACACCGGGGAGCTGTTTTTT
-	TRBV29-1	TRBJ1-1	-	CSVGRSAGEAFF	TGCAGCGTTGGCCGGAGCGCGGGTGAAGCTTTCTTT
TRBD1	TRBV7-9	TRBJ1-1	-	CASSQRQGWNTEAFF	TGTGCCAGCAGTCAGAGACAGGGTTGGAACACTGAAGCTTTCTTT
-	TRBV5-1	TRBJ1-1	-	CASSLAAGALNTEAFF	TGCGCCAGCAGCTTGGCCGCAGGGGCGCTGAACACTGAAGCTTTCTTT
-	TRBV20-1	TRBJ1-2	-	CSARDGSQANYGYTF	TGCAGTGCTAGAGACGGATCTCAAGCTAACTATGGCTACACCTTC
-	TRBV6-1	TRBJ2-1	-	CASGPYSYNEQFF	TGTGCCAGCGGGCCTTACTCATACAATGAGCAGTTCTTC
-	TRBV27	TRBJ2-3	-	CASSLTSTDTQYF	TGTGCCAGCAGTTTGACTAGCACAGATACGCAGTATTTT
-	TRBV25-1	TRBJ2-1	-	CASSELAGWSYNEQFF	TGTGCCAGCAGTGAATTGGCAGGGTGGTCCTACAATGAGCAGTTCTTC
-	TRBV11-3	TRBJ1-1	few	CASSLDDRGPTETEAFF	TGTGCCAGCAGCTTAGATGACCGGGGGCCGACGGAGACTGAAGCTTTCTTT
-	TRBV19	TRBJ2-1	-	CASSMTEKNEQFF	TGTGCCAGTAGTATGACAGAGAAGAATGAGCAGTTCTTC
TRBD2	TRBV5-4	TRBJ2-1	-	CASSLQKLAGVNEQFF	TGTGCCAGCAGCTTGCAGAAGCTAGCGGGAGTCAATGAGCAGTTCTTC
TRBD2	TRBV15	TRBJ2-1	once	CATSRVGLAGRDEQFF	TGTGCCACCAGCAGAGTGGGACTAGCGGGAAGGGATGAGCAGTTCTTC
-	TRBV12-3/TRBV12-4	TRBJ2-2	-	CASIPRGDPNTGELFF	TGTGCCAGCATCCCCCGCGGGGACCCAAACACCGGGGAGCTGTTTTTT
TRBD2	TRBV5-1	TRBJ2-3	-	CASSPRASGNTDTQYF	TGCGCCAGCAGCCCTAGGGCTAGCGGGAACACAGATACGCAGTATTTT
-	TRBV20-1	TRBJ2-1	-	CSASTQSYNEQFF	TGCAGTGCTAGCACACAGTCCTACAATGAGCAGTTCTTC
-	TRBV12-3/TRBV12-4	TRBJ2-2	many	CASSLQGTPGELFF	TGTGCCAGCAGTTTGCAAGGGACCCCCGGGGAGCTGTTTTTT
-	TRBV6-5	TRBJ2-7	-	CASSYDLSYEQNF	TGTGCCAGCAGTTACGATCTCTCCTACGAGCAGAACTTC
-	TRBV5-1	TRBJ1-3	-	CASSREPTDSGNTIYF	TGCGCCAGCAGTCGGGAACCAACAGATTCTGGAAACACCATATATTTT
-	TRBV20-1	TRBJ2-7	few	CSAGGIGAYEQYF	TGCAGTGCTGGGGGTATAGGAGCCTACGAGCAGTACTTC
-	TRBV7-8	TRBJ2-3	few	CASSSRTQGMIPTDTQYF	TGTGCCAGCAGCTCGCGTACACAGGGCATGATACCCACAGATACGCAGTATTTT
-	TRBV7-8	TRBJ2-5	-	CASSTHPLSSWETQYF	TGTGCCAGCAGCACCCATCCCCTCTCTAGTTGGGAGACCCAGTACTTC
TRBD2	TRBV10-3	TRBJ2-3	-	CAISLSGRVADTQYF	TGTGCCATCAGCCTTAGCGGGAGGGTCGCAGATACGCAGTATTTT
-	TRBV21-1	TRBJ1-2	-	CASSPRQGEFYSYTF	TGTGCCAGCAGCCCCCGGCAGGGGGAATTCTATAGCTACACCTTC
-	TRBV18	TRBJ2-7	few	CASSPLGVGEQYF	TGTGCCAGCTCACCACTAGGGGTTGGGGAGCAGTACTTC
-	TRBV5-1	TRBJ2-3	few	CASSPSGRTDTQYF	TGCGCCAGCAGTCCGTCGGGACGCACAGATACGCAGTATTTT
TRBD2	TRBV5-1	TRBJ2-7	-	CASSLTSGSHYEQYF	TGCGCCAGCAGCTTGACTAGCGGGAGCCACTACGAGCAGTACTTC
-	TRBV3-1	TRBJ1-2	-	CASSQLRAVPNYGYTF	TGTGCCAGCAGCCAGTTGCGGGCAGTACCGAACTATGGCTACACCTTC
TRBD2	TRBV4-2	TRBJ2-4	-	CASSHDPPGLAGTPKNIQYF	TGTGCCAGCAGCCATGACCCCCCGGGACTAGCGGGTACTCCCAAAAACATTCAGTACTTC
-	TRBV6-5	TRBJ1-2	few	CASSYSNGAQGYTF	TGTGCCAGCAGTTACTCGAACGGCGCCCAAGGCTACACCTTC
TRBD1	TRBV6-1	TRBJ1-5	-	CASRNGQGGHSNQPQHF	TGTGCCAGCAGAAATGGACAGGGGGGACATAGCAATCAGCCCCAGCATTTT
TRBD2	TRBV15	TRBJ2-7	few	CATSNRGLAVEQYF	TGTGCCACCAGCAATCGGGGACTAGCAGTCGAGCAGTACTTC
-	TRBV5-1	TRBJ1-1	few	CASSLASYTEAFF	TGCGCCAGCAGCTTAGCGAGTTACACTGAAGCTTTCTTT